What follows describes a single TCR beta chain. The clone's antigen remains unknown. Base qualities were left out, and no much larger clone turns up one base away. The data were obtained in a study of OX40 agonist ivuxolimab in advanced cancers. A note on the overall study: The costimulatory receptor OX40 (CD134) was targeted by ivuxolimab, a fully human IgG2 agonistic monoclonal antibody. The paper covers the monotherapy dose-escalation part of the phase I ivuxolimab trial, which included N = 52 patients. Intravenous ivuxolimab was administered to patients every 2 weeks at six dose levels: 0.01, 0.1, 0.3, 1.5, 3 and 10 mg/kg. Patients were allowed to have had prior anti-PD-1, anti-PD-L1 or anti-CTLA-4 therapy, and approximately 41% of the dose-escalation patients had previously received checkpoint inhibitors. A male proportion of nearly 85% and a mean age of roughly 55 years, ranging from about 20 to 79, were recorded for the dose-escalation cohort. Of the roughly 54 patients in dose escalation, some 19 had hepatocellular carcinoma, around 15 had melanoma, 9 had renal cell carcinoma and 9 had head and neck cancer. Peripheral TCRbeta sequencing aimed to test whether ivuxolimab altered TCR sequence diversity and caused clonal T-cell expansion. Partial responses occurred in three dose-escalation patients: two with cutaneous melanoma and one with hepatocellular carcinoma. Summary of the overall study and its limitations: After ivuxolimab, CD8+ T cells had more expanded clones than CD4+ T cells on average. At doses of 0.1 to 3.0 mg/kg, clonal expansion of both CD4+ and CD8+ blood T cells was observed from baseline to week 6. The antigen specificity of the clonally expanded peripheral T cells was not determined. Low levels of normalized T-cell clonal expansion were also shown by some nonresponding patients. In the 0.1-3.0 mg/kg groups, partial responders had among the lowest normalized peripheral clonal expansion, particularly in CD8+ T cells.

The trial excluded patients who had a history of autoimmune disease or were on systemic immunosuppression. Peripheral blood for TCR sequencing was drawn from every dose cohort at baseline, at cycle 4 day 1 and at cycle 7 day 1. Samples were obtained from an open-label, multicenter, first-in-human phase I dose-escalation trial of ivuxolimab. Adults with locally advanced or metastatic head and neck squamous cell, hepatocellular, melanoma or renal cell carcinoma were enrolled in the trial. Before TCR sequencing, CD4+ T cells and CD8+ T cells from peripheral blood were sorted into separate populations. Genomic DNA was extracted from sorted cells for sequencing of the TCRbeta CDR3 region. TCRbeta CDR3 regions were sequenced using the immunoSEQ Assay. TCRdb carries this immuneACCESS record with in-frame sequences only. Its versions omit some clonotypes, under half of them owing to an unresolved V gene in the studies checked, with the rest unexplained. The sample table lists approximately 86,000 clones, approximately 91% of them with a count of one. In total, the top ten clones hold around 0.34% of the sample.

The germline V gene (reference sequence) specifies SGHNT as CDR1 and YYREEE as CDR2. From the cysteine up to the phenylalanine, the CDR3 has a length of 15 residues. The sequence is cut down to CDR3 DNA, 45 bases in frame from base 1. V ends up 0 bases short and J 1 base short, with an unmatched junction base count of 1. The clonotype originates from an adult with an advanced solid tumor such as melanoma, head and neck, liver or kidney cancer. Sequencing was performed on CD4+ or CD8+ T cells sorted from blood, taken in a trial of the OX40 agonist ivuxolimab. The rearrangement combines TRBV5-4 with TRBJ2-5, and TRBD2 aligns with 9 junction nucleotides. CDR3 protein: CASSLGREGQETQYF. In nucleotide form, the sequence is TGTGCCAGCAGCTTGGGGCGGGAGGGCCAAGAGACCCAGTACTTC.